A selection of T cell receptor beta chains follows, all from one sample in a study of CD8 T cells in Susac syndrome. One entry per CDR3 protein, called by TCRdb with MiXCR from the immunoSEQ multiplex PCR reads. The table lists about 300,000 distinct CDR3 sequences, 70% to 90% of them singletons, with 0.21% in the top ten. Sequencing was carried out using CD8+ T cells from PBMCs. The receptors stem from a human donor with multiple sclerosis. CDR3s leave out the opening cysteine and the closing phenylalanine or tryptophan. Fields, in order: J gene, V gene, CDR3 protein.

TRBJ2-7	TRBV20-1	SALARGTHEQY
TRBJ2-1	TRBV28	ASSLAGGGEQF
TRBJ2-1	TRBV12-3/TRBV12-4	ASRRGTLRDEQF
TRBJ2-3	TRBV28	ASSFAGTSGLGDTQY
TRBJ2-1	TRBV19	ASSIDGGRYNEQF
TRBJ2-2	TRBV27	ASSLSFSGSGTGELF
TRBJ2-5	TRBV28	ASSGWKGRETQY
TRBJ2-7	TRBV20-1	SARVVFRGQY
TRBJ1-2	TRBV4-3	ASSQDTDGGGYGYT
TRBJ2-7	TRBV20-1	SASVREQY
TRBJ2-7	TRBV30	AWSRDVYEQY
TRBJ2-1	TRBV5-6	ASSLDLGGPDEQF
TRBJ1-3	TRBV7-9	ASSFTTGARGNTIY
TRBJ2-1	TRBV24-1	ATSDRPVPAYNEQF
TRBJ2-3	TRBV29-1	SVRRQGTPDTQY
TRBJ1-2	TRBV11-2	ASSQWVNYGYT
TRBJ2-3	TRBV6-1	ASSEWSGGGDTQY
TRBJ1-4	TRBV5-1	ASSRDRPSEKLF
TRBJ2-7	TRBV11-2	ASSLVGSTREQY
TRBJ2-1	TRBV28	ASSSRLVSYNEQF